This T cell receptor (beta chain) was sequenced in a study of technical replicates of blood from a few donors. The assay was immunoSEQ multiplex PCR, and TCRdb's table has in-frame clones only and misses some. The sample includes approximately 70,000 clones, about 94% seen only once; the top ten take about 0.35%. Germline V gives CDR1 SQVTM, CDR2 ANQGSEA. This CDR3 region has 16 residues. With 3 bases clipped from V and 5 bases from J, the junction kept 14 bases outside the gene matches. The V call is TRBV29-1, the J call TRBJ2-5; 8 bases match TRBD1. The sample taken for sequencing was T cells isolated from PBMCs. The TCR sequence derives from a human donor in good health. The CDR3 is CSVDGVQGVGWETQYF. Here the CDR3 DNA reads TGCAGCGTTGATGGGGTACAGGGGGTAGGATGGGAGACCCAGTACTTC.